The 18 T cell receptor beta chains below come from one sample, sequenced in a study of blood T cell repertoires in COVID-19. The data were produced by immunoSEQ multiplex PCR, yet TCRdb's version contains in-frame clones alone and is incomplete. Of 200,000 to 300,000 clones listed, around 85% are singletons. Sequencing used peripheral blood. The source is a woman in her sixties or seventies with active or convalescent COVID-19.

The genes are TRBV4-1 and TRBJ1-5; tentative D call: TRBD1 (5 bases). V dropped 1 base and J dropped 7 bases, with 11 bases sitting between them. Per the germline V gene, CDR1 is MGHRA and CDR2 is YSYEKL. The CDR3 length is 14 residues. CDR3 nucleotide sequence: TGCGCCAGCAGCCAAGGTCAGGGAGGACAGCCCCAGCATTTT. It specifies CASSQGQGGQPQHF.

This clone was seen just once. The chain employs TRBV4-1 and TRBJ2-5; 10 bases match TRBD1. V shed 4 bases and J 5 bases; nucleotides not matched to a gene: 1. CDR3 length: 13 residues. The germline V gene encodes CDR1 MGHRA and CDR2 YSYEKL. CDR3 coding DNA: TGCGCCAGCAGCCTGACAGGGGGCGAGACCCAGTACTTC. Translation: CASSLTGGETQYF.

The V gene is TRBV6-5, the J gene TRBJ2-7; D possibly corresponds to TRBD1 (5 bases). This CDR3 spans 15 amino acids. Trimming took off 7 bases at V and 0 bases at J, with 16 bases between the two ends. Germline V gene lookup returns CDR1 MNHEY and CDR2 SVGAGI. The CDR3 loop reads CASTEMTASSYEQYF. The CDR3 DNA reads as TGTGCCAGCACCGAAATGACAGCCAGCTCCTACGAGCAGTACTTC.

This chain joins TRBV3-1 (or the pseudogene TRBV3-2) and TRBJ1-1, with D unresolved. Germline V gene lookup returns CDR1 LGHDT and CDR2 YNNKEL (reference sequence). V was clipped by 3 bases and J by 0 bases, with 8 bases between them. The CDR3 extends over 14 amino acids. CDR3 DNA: TGTGCCAGCAGCCAGGTACTGGTGAACACTGAAGCTTTCTTT. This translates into CASSQVLVNTEAFF.

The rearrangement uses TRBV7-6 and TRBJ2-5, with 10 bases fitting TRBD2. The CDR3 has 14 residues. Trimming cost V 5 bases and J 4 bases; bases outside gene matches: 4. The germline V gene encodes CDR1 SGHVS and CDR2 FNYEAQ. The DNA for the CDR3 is TGTGCCAGCAGCACGAGCGGGGGGGGAGAGACCCAGTACTTC. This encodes CASSTSGGGETQYF.

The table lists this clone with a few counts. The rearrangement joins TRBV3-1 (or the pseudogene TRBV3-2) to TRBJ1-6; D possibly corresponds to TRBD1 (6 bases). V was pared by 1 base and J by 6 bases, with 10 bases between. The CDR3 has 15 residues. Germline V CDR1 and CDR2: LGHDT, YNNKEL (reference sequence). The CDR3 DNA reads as TGTGCCAGCAGCCAAGTGGGGGCGGGTAATTCACCCCTCCACTTT. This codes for CASSQVGAGNSPLHF.

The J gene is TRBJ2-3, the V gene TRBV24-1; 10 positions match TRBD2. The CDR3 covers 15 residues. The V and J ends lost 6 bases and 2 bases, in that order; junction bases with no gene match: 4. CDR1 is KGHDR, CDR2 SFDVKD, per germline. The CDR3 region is CATSKLAGATDTQYF. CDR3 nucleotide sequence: TGTGCCACCAGTAAGCTAGCGGGAGCCACAGATACGCAGTATTTT.

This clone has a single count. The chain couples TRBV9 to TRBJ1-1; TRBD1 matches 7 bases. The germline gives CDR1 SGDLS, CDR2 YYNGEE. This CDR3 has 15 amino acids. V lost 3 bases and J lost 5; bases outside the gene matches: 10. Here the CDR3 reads CASSARRQGVTEAFF. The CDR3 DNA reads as TGTGCCAGCAGCGCCCGACGACAGGGCGTAACTGAAGCTTTCTTT.

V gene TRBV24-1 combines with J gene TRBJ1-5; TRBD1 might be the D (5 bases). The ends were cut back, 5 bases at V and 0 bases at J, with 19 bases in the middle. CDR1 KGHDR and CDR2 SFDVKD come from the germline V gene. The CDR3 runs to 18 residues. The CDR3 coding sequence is TGTGCCACCAGTGGTGATGGGCAGGGTAAAGGTAGCAATCAGCCCCAGCATTTT. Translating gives CATSGDGQGKGSNQPQHF.

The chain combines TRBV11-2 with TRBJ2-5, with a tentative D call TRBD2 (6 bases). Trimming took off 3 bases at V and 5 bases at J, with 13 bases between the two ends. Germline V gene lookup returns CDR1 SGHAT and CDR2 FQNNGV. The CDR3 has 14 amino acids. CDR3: CASSFNAAGETQYF. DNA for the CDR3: TGTGCCAGCAGCTTTAATGCGGCGGGGGAGACCCAGTACTTC.

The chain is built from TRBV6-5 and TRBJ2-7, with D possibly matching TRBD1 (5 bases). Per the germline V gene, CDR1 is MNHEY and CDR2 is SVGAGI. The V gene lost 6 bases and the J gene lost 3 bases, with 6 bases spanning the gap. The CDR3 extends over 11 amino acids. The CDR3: CASRQGYEQYV. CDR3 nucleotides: TGTGCCAGCAGGCAGGGCTACGAGCAGTACGTC.

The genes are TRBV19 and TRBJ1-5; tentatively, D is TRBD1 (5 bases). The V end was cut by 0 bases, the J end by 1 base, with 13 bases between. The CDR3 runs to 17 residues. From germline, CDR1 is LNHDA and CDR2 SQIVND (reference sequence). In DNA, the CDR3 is TGTGCCAGTAGTATAGACCCCCCCGGGGGAAGCAATCAGCCCCAGCATTTT. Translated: CASSIDPPGGSNQPQHF.

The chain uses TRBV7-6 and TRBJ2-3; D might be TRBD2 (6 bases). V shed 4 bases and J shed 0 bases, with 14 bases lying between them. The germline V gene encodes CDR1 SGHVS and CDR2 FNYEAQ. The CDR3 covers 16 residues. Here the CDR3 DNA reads TGTGCCAGCAGCTCCCTGGGCGGGACTAGCACAGATACGCAGTATTTT. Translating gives CASSSLGGTSTDTQYF.

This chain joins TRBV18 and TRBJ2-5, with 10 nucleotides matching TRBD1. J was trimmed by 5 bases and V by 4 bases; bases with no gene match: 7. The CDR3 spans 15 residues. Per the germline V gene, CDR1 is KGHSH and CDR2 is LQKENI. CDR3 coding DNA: TGTGCCAGCTCACGTCCGGGACAGGGGACGGAGACCCAGTACTTC. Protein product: CASSRPGQGTETQYF.

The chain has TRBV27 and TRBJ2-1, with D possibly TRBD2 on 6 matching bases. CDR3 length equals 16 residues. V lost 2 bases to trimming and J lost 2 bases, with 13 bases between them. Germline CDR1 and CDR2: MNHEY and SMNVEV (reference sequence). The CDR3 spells CASSLMDGGPYNEQFF. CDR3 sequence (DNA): TGTGCCAGCAGTTTAATGGACGGGGGTCCCTACAATGAGCAGTTCTTC.

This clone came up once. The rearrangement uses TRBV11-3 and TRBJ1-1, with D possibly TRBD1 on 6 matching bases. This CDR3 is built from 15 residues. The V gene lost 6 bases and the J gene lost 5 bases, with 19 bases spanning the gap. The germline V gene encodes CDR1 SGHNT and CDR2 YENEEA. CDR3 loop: CASRYRGGIETEAFF. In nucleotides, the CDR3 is TGTGCCAGCAGATACCGGGGGGGCATAGAGACTGAAGCTTTCTTT.

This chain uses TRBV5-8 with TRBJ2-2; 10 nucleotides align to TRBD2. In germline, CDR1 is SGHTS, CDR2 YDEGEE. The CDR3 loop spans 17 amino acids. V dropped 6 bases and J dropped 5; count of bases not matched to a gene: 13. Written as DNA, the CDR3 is TGTGCCAGCACGCAGCGGGGGGGAGTTAGAAGGACCGGGGAGCTGTTTTTT. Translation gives CASTQRGGVRRTGELFF.

DNA of the CDR3: TGTGCCAGCAGCTTGTCGGGGTACAGTGTTGGGTACAATGAGCAGTTCTTC. Its protein is CASSLSGYSVGYNEQFF. The chain is built from TRBV5-4 and TRBJ2-1; possible D gene TRBD2, 5 bases. The CDR3 length is 17 residues. Germline loops: CDR1 SGHNT, CDR2 YYREEE (reference sequence). Trimming took off 1 base at V and 4 bases at J, with 18 bases between the two ends.